This T cell receptor (beta chain) was observed in a study of T-cell reconstitution after alpha-beta-depleted transplantation in children (dated by TCRdb to 2016 to 2017). In the study overall: Using TCR repertoire profiling, the study quantitatively followed how T-cell immune reconstitution unfolded in children after TCRalphabeta/CD19-depleted allogeneic hematopoietic cell transplantation.

This clonotype is categorized as medium-sized (0.01 to 0.1%). Which antigen it targets is not known. No much larger clone is present one base from it, and per-base qualities are unavailable. Library prep was done by PCR. The instrument given in TCRdb is Illumina HiSeq 2500. To normalize quantification of the TCRbeta repertoire, the TCR libraries were built with molecular barcoding that relied on unique molecular identifiers. In-frame beta chains were kept once TCRdb had trimmed the public reads at Q25 with fastp and called clones with MiXCR. Under each unique CDR3 protein, matching rows form one entry showing the most common genes and DNA. The sample table contains over 550,000 distinct CDR3 sequences; only one count was recorded for more than 9% of them. The top ten clones comprise 4% to 5% of the sample. The sequences come from PBMCs from the stem cell graft donor, collected from the stem cell graft. The origin of this receptor is a human donor who donated a stem cell graft to a child with acute myeloid leukemia.

The nucleotides read TGCAGTGCTAGAGATCCGGCGGGAGGGATAAACAATGAGCAGTTCTTC. It is translated as CSARDPAGGINNEQFF. Recombination joined TRBV20-1 with TRBJ2-1; 9 bases in the middle match TRBD2. The germline V gene (reference sequence) sets CDR1 to DFQATT and CDR2 to SNEGSKA. After removal of 0 bases from V and 5 bases from J, the junction retains 8 bases not matched to a gene. The CDR3 runs 16 amino acids, cysteine and phenylalanine included. Only CDR3 DNA is held: 48 bases, read in frame from base 1.